One sample yielded the 6 T cell receptor beta chains listed below, sequenced in a study of T cell clonality in common variable immunodeficiency. Data came from immunoSEQ multiplex PCR; TCRdb stores just in-frame clones and leaves some out. The sample holds about 35,000 clones, and no clone turns up only once. The sequencing sample was made of peripheral blood mononuclear cells. The source is a person between 18 and 75 years old in good health.

Ten or more counts support this clone. The read ends 3 residues before the CDR3 terminus; that terminus is restored from the germline J gene. J is TRBJ1-5 and V is TRBV19; maybe TRBD1 (6 bases). With 6 bases removed from V and 0 bases from J, the gap between germline ends came to 12 bases. The CDR3 consists of 15 residues. Germline loops: CDR1 LNHDA, CDR2 SQIVND (reference sequence). The sequenced CDR3 bases are TGTGCCAGTAGCAGGGGCGAATATAGCAATCAGCCC. It codes for CASSRGEYSNQP. Given in full, the CDR3 is CASSRGEYSNQPQHF.

This clone was detected ten times or more. The DNA ends 3 residues before the CDR3 does, and the rest of the CDR3 is filled in from the germline J gene. This chain connects TRBV2 to TRBJ2-2, with a tentative D call TRBD1 (6 bases). Germline V CDR1 and CDR2: SNHLY, FYNNEI. The germline V and J ends were trimmed by 5 bases and 4 bases, with 11 bases remaining between them. The CDR3 loop spans 14 amino acids. The CDR3 DNA, read in part, is TGTGCCAGCAGTAACAGGGAAGGCACCGGGGAG. It is translated as CASSNREGTGE. The whole CDR3 sequence is CASSNREGTGELFF.

The table lists this clone with many counts. The DNA ends 3 residues before the CDR3 does, and the rest of the CDR3 is filled in from the germline J gene. This chain links TRBV18 with TRBJ1-1; D is unresolved. CDR1 is KGHSH and CDR2 is LQKENI in the germline V gene. V was clipped by 1 base and J by 1 base, with 7 bases between them. The CDR3 consists of 14 residues. CDR3 bases read: TGTGCCAGCTCACCACGGCACCCGAACACTGAA. Translation: CASSPRHPNTE. The full CDR3 sequence reads CASSPRHPNTEAFF.

This clone was counted at least ten times. CDR3 sequence reads: CASSDSTIAAGDSPLHF. The sequenced CDR3 bases are TGTGCCAGCAGTGACTCGACTATCGCAGCCGGGGATTCACCC. The chain employs TRBV6-4 and TRBJ1-6; D is uncertain. The observed sequence ends 3 residues before the CDR3 terminus, with the missing tail filled in from the germline J gene. With 0 bases removed from V and 8 bases from J, the gap between germline ends came to 17 bases. The CDR3 totals 17 residues. CDR1 is MRHNA, CDR2 SNTAGT, per germline.

This clone has at least ten counts. The covered CDR3 bases are TGCGCCAGCAGTCGGGACACCAATAATGAAAAA. Encoded protein: CASSRDTNNEK. The CDR3 as a whole reads CASSRDTNNEKLFF. The chain combines TRBV5-1 with TRBJ1-4; possibly TRBD1 for D (6 bases). With the read ending 3 residues before the CDR3 end, the germline J gene is used to fill in that end. The germline CDR1 and CDR2 sequences are SGHRS and YFSETQ. CDR3 length: 14 amino acids. The V and J ends lost 5 bases and 4 bases respectively, with 12 bases between them.

This clone came up many times. The read finishes 3 residues shy of the CDR3 end, and the germline J gene is used to complete it. The identical CDR3 is also encoded by other nucleotide sequences in the sample. The V and J genes are TRBV7-3 and TRBJ2-2; tentative D call: TRBD1 (6 bases). The CDR3 covers 13 residues. V lost 8 bases and J 5 bases, leaving 12 bases between the germline ends. CDR1 and CDR2 (germline): SGHTA, FQGTGA. The CDR3 region is CASGDRKTGELFF. The sequenced CDR3 bases are TGTGCCAGCGGAGACAGGAAGACCGGGGAG.